This T cell receptor (beta chain) emerged from a study of T cells in Graves' hyperthyroidism and ophthalmopathy (dated by TCRdb to 2018 to 2020). Notes on the research overall: Peripheral blood samples were taken at the time of initial diagnosis, prior to any treatment. The roughly 90 discovery patients were divided at random into training and test sets in a 7:3 ratio. In addition, the study compared T-cell repertoires in thyroid tissue and in blood from five or six Graves' hyperthyroidism patients. After sampling, hyperthyroidism patients received methimazole starting at 30 mg daily, and ophthalmopathy patients received high-dose intravenous methylprednisolone. To identify TCR V-J signatures that set the groups apart, the researchers used a discovery cohort of about a hundred patients, made up of about 44 with Graves' ophthalmopathy and 57 with stable Graves' hyperthyroidism. An independent validation cohort of under 20 hyperthyroidism patients and 17 patients who later progressed to ophthalmopathy tested prospective prediction of ophthalmopathy. TCR Vbeta CDR3 sequencing of 120 to 150 peripheral blood samples (about 45 ophthalmopathy, about 75 hyperthyroidism and around 17 progressor patients) is reported in the paper. Paper-wide results and their limitations: During validation, the model predicted progression to ophthalmopathy a median of about 6.5 months ahead of onset, with around 71% sensitivity and 72% to 80% specificity. Sample size was not statistically predetermined, and investigators were not blinded to group allocation. A model built on a 13 V-J signature distinguished ophthalmopathy from stable hyperthyroidism, reaching 85% to 90% sensitivity and about 81% specificity in cross-validation and 80%/75% in testing. Most expanded thyroid clonotypes (frequency above 0.001) were also detected in blood, suggesting blood repertoires may reflect thyroid immune responses.

Stable Graves' hyperthyroidism was defined as no progression to ophthalmopathy during 18 months of follow-up. The hyperthyroidism patients were between 18 and 65 years old and newly diagnosed, with a disease duration of less than 2 months. Patients with uncontrolled infections, other autoimmune diseases, pregnancy or lactation were excluded. Diagnoses relied on clinical symptoms, serum thyroxine and TRAb, thyroid ultrasound and orbital computed tomography. PBMCs were separated from 10 ml of fresh peripheral blood using Ficoll-Paque density gradient centrifugation. Trizol reagent was used to extract total RNA, and RNA quality was then checked on an Agilent 2100 Bioanalyzer. The TCR beta CDR3 regions were amplified from the RNA transcripts. A first-round RT-PCR of the TCR CDR3 used the HTBI primer set with the Qiagen OneStep RT-PCR kit. Libraries were constructed in a second round of multiplex PCR, after which size selection and purification were performed. Libraries were sequenced paired-end with 100 bp reads on an Illumina HiSeq2000. Regarding the original processing steps: SOAPnuke was used to process the raw data, with reads discarded if the reads contained adapters or uncalled bases, had a mean Phred below 15, or lacked an exact constant-primer or identifier match. COPE v1.2.5 was used to merge the high-quality paired reads, and each unique nucleotide sequence was defined as a clonotype. MiTCR v1.1 was used to align clonotypes to the IMGT TRBV, TRBD and TRBJ reference segments. The analysis included only V-J combinations with a frequency above 0.0001, which together covered over 98% of the repertoires. The TCS score was defined as F50 (clonal expansion) divided by E x V (chaos), with BLOSUM62-based TCRdist calculated between CDR3 peptides within each V-J. Welch's t-statistics and random forest reduced several hundred V-J features to around 14, which were used in a naive Bayes classifier (R e1071). The Morisita-Horn index was used to measure how similar the thyroid and blood repertoires were. TCRdb ran its own pipeline on the public reads, namely fastp trimming at Q25 and MiXCR clone calling, and kept in-frame beta chains. Each CDR3 protein appears once, grouped with its most common genes and DNA. V and J calls and clone size were set by TCRdb, not the authors. Within this sample are approximately 870,000 distinct CDR3 sequences, with about two fifths of them counted one time only. In total, the top ten clones hold roughly 8.3% of the sample.

The CDR3 runs 17 amino acids, cysteine and phenylalanine included. Just CDR3 DNA is preserved here, 51 bases in frame from base 1. Sequences SGHTA (CDR1) and FQGNSA (CDR2) are obtained from the germline V gene. Between the V and J ends, shortened by 1 base and 2 bases respectively, the junction contains 14 bases. Of note for this clonotype: The antigen this receptor binds is unknown. No quality values exist for individual bases; no much larger clone is one base distant.

Here the chain combines TRBV7-2 and TRBJ2-2; the D segment could be TRBD2, given 7 matching bases. This TCR was recovered from a man aged 18 to 30 with Graves' hyperthyroidism. The specimen sequenced was blood. Read as DNA, the sequence is TGTGCCAGCAGCTTAGGGAGGGCGGGGGCAAACACCGGGGAGCTGTTTTTT. It specifies CASSLGRAGANTGELFF.